This TCR beta chain was obtained from a study of long-term antiretroviral therapy in people with HIV. Study-wide context: The earliest specimens came about a decade ahead of the 2015 immediate-ART recommendation.

This clone has a single count. The immunoSEQ assay was v3.0, run at survey level. The data were produced by immunoSEQ multiplex PCR, yet TCRdb's version contains in-frame clones alone and is incomplete. The repertoire has about 16,000 clones, roughly 76% of them found once; the top ten carry roughly 14%. This CDR3 region has 17 residues. The germline gives CDR1 ENHRY, CDR2 SYGVKD. V gave up 0 bases and J gave up 2 bases; unmatched junction bases: 6. The sample was unsorted PBMCs, taken 1.5 years before starting antiretroviral therapy. V and J are TRBV10-3 and TRBJ1-3; 8 positions match TRBD1. This receptor was obtained from a woman between 45 and 60 years old with HIV. CDR3 DNA: TGTGCCATCAGTGAGTCGCTGACAGGGGATGCTGGAAACACCATATATTTT. Translated: CAISESLTGDAGNTIYF.